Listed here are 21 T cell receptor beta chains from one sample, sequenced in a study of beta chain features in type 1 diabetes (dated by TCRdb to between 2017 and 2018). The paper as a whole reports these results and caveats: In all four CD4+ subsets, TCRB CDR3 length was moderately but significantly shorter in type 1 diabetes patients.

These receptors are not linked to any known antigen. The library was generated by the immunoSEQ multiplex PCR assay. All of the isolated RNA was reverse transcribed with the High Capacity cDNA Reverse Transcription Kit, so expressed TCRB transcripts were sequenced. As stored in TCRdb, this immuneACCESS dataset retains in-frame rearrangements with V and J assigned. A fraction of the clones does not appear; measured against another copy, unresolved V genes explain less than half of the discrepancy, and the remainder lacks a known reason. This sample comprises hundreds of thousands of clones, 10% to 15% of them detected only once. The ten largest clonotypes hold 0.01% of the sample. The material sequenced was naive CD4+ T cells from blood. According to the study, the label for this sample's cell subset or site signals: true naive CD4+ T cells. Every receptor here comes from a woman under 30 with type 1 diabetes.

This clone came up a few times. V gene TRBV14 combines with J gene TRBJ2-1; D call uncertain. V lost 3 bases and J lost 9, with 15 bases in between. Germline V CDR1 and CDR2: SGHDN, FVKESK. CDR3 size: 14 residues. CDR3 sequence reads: CASSHPSLGFEQFF. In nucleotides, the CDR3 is TGTGCCAGCAGCCACCCCTCCCTAGGATTTGAGCAGTTCTTC.

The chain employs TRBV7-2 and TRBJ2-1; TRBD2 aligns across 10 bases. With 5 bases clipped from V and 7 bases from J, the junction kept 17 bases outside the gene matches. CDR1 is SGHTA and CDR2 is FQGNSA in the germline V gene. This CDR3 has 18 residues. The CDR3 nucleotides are TGTGCCAGCAGCCCCCATTCCTCCCTAGCGGGAGTGGTGAATGAGCAGTTCTTC. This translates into CASSPHSSLAGVVNEQFF.

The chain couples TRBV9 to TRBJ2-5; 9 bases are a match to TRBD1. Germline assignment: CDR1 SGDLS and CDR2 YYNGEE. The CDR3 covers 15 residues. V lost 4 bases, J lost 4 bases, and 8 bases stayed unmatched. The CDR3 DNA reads TGTGCCAGCAGCCCGACCGACAGGGGGTCAGAGACCCAGTACTTC. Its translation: CASSPTDRGSETQYF.

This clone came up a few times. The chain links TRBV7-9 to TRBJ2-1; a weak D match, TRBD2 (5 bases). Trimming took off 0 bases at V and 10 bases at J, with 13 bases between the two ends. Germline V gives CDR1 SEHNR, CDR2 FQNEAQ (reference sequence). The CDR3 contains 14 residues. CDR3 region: CASSLAWTEGEQFF. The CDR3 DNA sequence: TGTGCCAGCAGCTTAGCCTGGACTGAAGGGGAGCAGTTCTTC.

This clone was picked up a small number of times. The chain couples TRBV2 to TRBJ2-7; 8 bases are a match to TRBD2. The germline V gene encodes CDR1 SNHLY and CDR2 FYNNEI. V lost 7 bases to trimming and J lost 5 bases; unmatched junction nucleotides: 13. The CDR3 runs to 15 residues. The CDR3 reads CASITIGAGVHEQYF. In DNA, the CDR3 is TGTGCCAGCATTACCATTGGAGCGGGAGTCCACGAGCAGTACTTC.

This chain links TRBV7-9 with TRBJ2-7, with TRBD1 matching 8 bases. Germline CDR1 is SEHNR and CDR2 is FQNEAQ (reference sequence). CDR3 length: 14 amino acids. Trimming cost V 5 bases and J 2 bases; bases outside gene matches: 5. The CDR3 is CASSPTGEPYEQYF. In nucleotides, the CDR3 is TGTGCCAGCAGCCCGACAGGGGAGCCCTACGAGCAGTACTTC.

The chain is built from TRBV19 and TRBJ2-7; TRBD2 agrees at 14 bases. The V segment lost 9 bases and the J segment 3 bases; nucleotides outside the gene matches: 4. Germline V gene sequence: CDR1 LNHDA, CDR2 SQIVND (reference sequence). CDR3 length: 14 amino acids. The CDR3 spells CARSTSGRVYEQYF. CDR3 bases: TGTGCCAGATCGACTAGCGGGAGGGTCTACGAGCAGTACTTC.

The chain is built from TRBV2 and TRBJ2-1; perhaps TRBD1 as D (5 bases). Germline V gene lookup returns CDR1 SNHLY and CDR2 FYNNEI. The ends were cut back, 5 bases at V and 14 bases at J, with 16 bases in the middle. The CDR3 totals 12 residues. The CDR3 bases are TGTGCCAGCAGTCTAATCCAGGGTGGCGAGTTCTTC. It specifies CASSLIQGGEFF.

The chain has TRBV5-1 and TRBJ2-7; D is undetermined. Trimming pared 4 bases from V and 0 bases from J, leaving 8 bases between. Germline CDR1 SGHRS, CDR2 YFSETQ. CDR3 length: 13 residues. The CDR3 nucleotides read TGCGCCAGCAGCGTAGAGAACTCCTACGAGCAGTACTTC. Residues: CASSVENSYEQYF. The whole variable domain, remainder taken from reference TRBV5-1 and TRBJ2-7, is KAGVTQTPRYLIKTRGQQVTLSCSPISGHRSVSWYQQTPGQGLQFLFEYFSETQRNKGNFPGRFSGRQFSNSRSEMNVSTLELGDSALYLCASSVENSYEQYFGPGTRLTVT.

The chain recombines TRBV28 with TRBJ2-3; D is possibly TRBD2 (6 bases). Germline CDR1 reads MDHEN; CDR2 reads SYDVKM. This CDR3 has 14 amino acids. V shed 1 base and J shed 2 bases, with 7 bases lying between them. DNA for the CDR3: TGTGCCAGCAGTTTATCGGGAGACACAGATACGCAGTATTTT. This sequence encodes CASSLSGDTDTQYF.

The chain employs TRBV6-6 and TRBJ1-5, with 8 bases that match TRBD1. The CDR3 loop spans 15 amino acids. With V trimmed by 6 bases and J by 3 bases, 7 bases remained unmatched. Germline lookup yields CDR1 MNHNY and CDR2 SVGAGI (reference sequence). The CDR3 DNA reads TGTGCCAGCAGCCGCCAGGGGGCAACCAATCAGCCCCAGCATTTT. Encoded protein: CASSRQGATNQPQHF.

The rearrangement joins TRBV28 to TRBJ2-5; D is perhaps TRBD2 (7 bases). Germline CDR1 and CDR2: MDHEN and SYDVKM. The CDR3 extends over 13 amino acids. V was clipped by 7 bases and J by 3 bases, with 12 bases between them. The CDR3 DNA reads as TGTGCCAGCACCGAGGGGGGGAAAGAGACCCAGTACTTC. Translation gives CASTEGGKETQYF.

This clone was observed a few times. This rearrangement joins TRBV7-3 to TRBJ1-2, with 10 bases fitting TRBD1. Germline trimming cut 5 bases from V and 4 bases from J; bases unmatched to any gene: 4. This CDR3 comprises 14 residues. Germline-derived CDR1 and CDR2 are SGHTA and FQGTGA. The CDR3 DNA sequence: TGTGCCAGCAGCGCGACAGGGGGCGCCTATGGCTACACCTTC. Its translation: CASSATGGAYGYTF.

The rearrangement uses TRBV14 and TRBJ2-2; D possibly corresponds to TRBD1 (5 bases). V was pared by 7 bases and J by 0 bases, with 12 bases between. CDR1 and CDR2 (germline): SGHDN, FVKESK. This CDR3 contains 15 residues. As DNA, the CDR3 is TGTGCCAGCATGGGGCAGGCCTCGAACACCGGGGAGCTGTTTTTT. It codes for CASMGQASNTGELFF.

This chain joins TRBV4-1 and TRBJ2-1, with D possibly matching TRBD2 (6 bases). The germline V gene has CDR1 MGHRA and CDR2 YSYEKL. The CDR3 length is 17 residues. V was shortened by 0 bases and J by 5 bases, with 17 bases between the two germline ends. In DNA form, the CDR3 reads TGCGCCAGCAGCCAAGAAGTAAGGGACTGGGGGAACAATGAGCAGTTCTTC. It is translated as CASSQEVRDWGNNEQFF.

The CDR3 coding sequence is TGTGCCAGCAGCCGAATGGGACAGGGGGCCAGCTATGGCTACACCTTC. Protein sequence: CASSRMGQGASYGYTF. This chain links TRBV7-9 with TRBJ1-2, with 12 bases matching TRBD1. V shed 5 bases, J shed 4 bases, and the junction held 8 bases outside the gene matches. This CDR3 contains 16 residues. The germline CDR1 and CDR2 sequences are SEHNR and FQNEAQ (reference sequence).

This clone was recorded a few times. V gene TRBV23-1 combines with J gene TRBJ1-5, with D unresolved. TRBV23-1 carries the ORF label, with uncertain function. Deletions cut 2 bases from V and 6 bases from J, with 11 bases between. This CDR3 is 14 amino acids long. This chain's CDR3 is CASSQNTQVQPQHF. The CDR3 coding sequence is TGCGCCAGCAGTCAAAACACTCAGGTTCAGCCCCAGCATTTT.

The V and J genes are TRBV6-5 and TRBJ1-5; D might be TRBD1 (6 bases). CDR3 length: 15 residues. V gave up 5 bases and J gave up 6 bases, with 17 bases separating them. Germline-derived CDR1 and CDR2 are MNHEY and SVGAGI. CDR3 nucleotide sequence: TGTGCCAGCAGTCCAGGGAGGGGGAAGAGTCAGCCCCAGCATTTT. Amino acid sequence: CASSPGRGKSQPQHF.

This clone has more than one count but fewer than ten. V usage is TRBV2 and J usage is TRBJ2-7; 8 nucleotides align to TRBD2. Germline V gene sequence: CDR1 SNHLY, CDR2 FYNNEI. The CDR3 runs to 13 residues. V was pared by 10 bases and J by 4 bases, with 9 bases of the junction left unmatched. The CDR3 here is CATHRTSRYEQYF. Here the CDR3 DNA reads TGTGCCACTCACCGGACTAGCAGGTACGAGCAGTACTTC.

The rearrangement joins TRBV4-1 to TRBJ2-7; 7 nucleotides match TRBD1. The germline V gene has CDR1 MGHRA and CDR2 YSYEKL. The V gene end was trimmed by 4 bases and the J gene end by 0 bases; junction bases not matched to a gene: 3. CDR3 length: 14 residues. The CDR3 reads CASSPQGISYEQYF. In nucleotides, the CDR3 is TGCGCCAGCAGCCCACAGGGGATCTCCTACGAGCAGTACTTC.

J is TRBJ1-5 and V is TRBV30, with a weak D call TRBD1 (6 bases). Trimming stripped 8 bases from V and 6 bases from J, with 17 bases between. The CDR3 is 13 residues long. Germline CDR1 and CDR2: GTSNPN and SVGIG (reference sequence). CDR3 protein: CAGGGVGGQPQHF. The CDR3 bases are TGTGCCGGAGGGGGGGTTGGGGGTCAGCCCCAGCATTTT. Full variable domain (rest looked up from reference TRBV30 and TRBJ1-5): SQTIHQWPATLVQPVGSPLSLECTVEGTSNPNLYWYRQAAGRGLQLLFYSVGIGQISSEVPQNLSASRPQDRQFILSSKKLLLSDSGFYLCAGGGVGGQPQHFGDGTRLSIL.